This TCR beta chain was captured in a study of blood T cell repertoires in COVID-19. Study-wide background: The origin of the acute and convalescent COVID-19 samples was the United States, Italy and Spain. T cells, B-cell-depleted T cells, or PBMCs provided the cDNA or gDNA that served as material.

Per the original methods: Cell counts per sample came from amplifying reference gene primers. The data were produced by immunoSEQ multiplex PCR, yet TCRdb's version contains in-frame clones alone and is incomplete. D and trimming come from the DNA, and the V and J calls and clone size come from that table. There are about 100,000 clones in the sample; roughly 87% occur only once, and over 7% lies in the top ten. The CDR3 has 14 amino acids. Between the trimmed V and J ends, which lost 0 bases and 1 base, there was a span of 6 bases. Germline assignment: CDR1 ENHRY and CDR2 SYGVKD. Material for sequencing was peripheral blood. This chain links TRBV10-3 with TRBJ1-1; no clear D gene. The receptor was derived from a man aged 30 to 39 in a cohort sampled during active COVID-19. In DNA, the CDR3 is TGTGCCATCAGTGAGTCCCCGGGGAACACTGAAGCTTTCTTT. This sequence encodes CAISESPGNTEAFF.